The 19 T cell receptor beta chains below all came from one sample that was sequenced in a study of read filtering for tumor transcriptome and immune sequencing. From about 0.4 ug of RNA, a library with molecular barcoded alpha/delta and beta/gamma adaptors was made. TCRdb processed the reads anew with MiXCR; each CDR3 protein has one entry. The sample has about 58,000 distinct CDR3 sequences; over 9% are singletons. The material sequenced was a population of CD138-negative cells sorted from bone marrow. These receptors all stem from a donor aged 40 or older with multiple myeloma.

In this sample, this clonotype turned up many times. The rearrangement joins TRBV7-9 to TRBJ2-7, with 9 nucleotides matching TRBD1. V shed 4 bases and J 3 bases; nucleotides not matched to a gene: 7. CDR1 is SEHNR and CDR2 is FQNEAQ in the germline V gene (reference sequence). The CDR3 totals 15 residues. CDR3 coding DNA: TGTGCCAGCAGCTACCGGGACAGGGATCACTACGAGCAGTACTTC. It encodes CASSYRDRDHYEQYF.

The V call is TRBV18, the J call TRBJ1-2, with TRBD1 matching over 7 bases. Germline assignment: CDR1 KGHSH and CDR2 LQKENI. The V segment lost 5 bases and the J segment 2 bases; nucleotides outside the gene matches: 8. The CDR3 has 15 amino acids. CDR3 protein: CASSERDRMNYGYTF. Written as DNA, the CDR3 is TGTGCCAGCTCAGAGAGGGACAGAATGAACTATGGCTACACCTTC.

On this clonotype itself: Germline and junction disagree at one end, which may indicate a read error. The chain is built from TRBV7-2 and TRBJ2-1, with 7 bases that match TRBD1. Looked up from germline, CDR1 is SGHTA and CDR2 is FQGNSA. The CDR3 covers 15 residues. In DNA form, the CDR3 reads TGTGCCAGCAGCTTGGGACAGTCTGGGGGCAATGGGCAGTTCTTC. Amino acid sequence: CASSLGQSGGNGQFF.

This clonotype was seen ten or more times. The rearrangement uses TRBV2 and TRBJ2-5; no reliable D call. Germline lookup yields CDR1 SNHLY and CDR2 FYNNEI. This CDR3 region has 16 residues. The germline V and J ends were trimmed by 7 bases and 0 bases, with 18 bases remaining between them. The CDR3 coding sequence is TGTGCCAGCACCACCCGATTATCGCAGAACCAAGAGACCCAGTACTTC. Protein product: CASTTRLSQNQETQYF.

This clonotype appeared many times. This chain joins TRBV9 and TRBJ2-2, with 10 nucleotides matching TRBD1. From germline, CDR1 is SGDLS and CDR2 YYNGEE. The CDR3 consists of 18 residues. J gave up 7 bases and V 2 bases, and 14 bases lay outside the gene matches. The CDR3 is CASSVPGQGPGPFGELFF. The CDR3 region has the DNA TGTGCCAGCAGCGTCCCGGGACAGGGGCCCGGTCCCTTCGGGGAGCTGTTTTTT.

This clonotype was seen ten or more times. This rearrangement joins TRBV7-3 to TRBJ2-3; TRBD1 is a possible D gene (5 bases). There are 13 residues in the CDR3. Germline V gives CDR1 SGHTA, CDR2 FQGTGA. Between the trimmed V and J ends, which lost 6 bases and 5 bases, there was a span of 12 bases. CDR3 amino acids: CASRPSGKDTQYF. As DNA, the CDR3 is TGTGCCAGCAGACCCTCAGGGAAAGATACGCAGTATTTT. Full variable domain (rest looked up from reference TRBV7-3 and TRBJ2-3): GAGVSQTPSNKVTEKGKYVELRCDPISGHTALYWYRQSLGQGPEFLIYFQGTGAADDSGLPNDRFFAVRPEGSVSTLKIQRTERGDSAVYLCASRPSGKDTQYFGPGTRLTVL.

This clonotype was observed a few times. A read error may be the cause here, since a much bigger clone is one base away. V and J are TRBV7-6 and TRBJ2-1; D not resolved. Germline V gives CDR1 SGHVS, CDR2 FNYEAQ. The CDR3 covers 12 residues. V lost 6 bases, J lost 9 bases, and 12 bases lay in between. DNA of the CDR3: TGTGCCAGCAGTGCCCCGCCGGGTGAGCAGTTCTTC. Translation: CASSAPPGEQFF.

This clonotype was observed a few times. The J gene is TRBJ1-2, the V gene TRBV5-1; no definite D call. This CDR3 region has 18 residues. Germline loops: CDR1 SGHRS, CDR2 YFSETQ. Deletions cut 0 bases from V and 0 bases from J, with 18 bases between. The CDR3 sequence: CASSLGGFVTETNYGYTF. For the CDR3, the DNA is TGCGCCAGCAGCTTGGGAGGCTTTGTTACGGAAACTAACTATGGCTACACCTTC.

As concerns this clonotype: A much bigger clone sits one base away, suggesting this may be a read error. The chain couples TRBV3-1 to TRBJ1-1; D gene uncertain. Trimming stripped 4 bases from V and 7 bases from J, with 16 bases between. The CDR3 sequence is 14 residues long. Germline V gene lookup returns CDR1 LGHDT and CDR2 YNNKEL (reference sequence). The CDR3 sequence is CASSLRTGGIEAFF. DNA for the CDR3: TGTGCCAGCAGCCTTAGGACGGGAGGCATTGAAGCTTTCTTT.

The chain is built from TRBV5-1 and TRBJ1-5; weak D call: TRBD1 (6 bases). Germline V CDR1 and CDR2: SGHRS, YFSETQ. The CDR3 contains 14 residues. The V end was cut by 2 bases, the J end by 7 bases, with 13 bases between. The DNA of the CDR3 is TGCGCCAGCAGCTTACAGGGAATGAACCAGCCCCAGCATTTT. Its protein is CASSLQGMNQPQHF. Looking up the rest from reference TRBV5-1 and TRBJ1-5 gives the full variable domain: KAGVTQTPRYLIKTRGQQVTLSCSPISGHRSVSWYQQTPGQGLQFLFEYFSETQRNKGNFPGRFSGRQFSNSRSEMNVSTLELGDSALYLCASSLQGMNQPQHFGDGTRLSIL.

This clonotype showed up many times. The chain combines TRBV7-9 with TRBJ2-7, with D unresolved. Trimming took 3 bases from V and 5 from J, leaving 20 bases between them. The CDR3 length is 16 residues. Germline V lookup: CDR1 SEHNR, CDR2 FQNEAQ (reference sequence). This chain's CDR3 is CASSFKEIAQLDEQYF. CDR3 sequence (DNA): TGTGCCAGCAGCTTTAAGGAAATTGCACAGCTAGACGAGCAGTACTTC.

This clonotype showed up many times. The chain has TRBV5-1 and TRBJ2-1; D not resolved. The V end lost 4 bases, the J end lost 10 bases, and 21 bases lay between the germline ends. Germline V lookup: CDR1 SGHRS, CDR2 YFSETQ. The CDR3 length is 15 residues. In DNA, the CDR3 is TGCGCCAGCAGCCAAACCTTTGGTGGGCTAGGCGAGCAGTTCTTC. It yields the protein CASSQTFGGLGEQFF.

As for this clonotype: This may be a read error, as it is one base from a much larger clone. CDR3 DNA: TGTGCCAGCAGCCGGGGAATAGATACGCAGTATTTT. It codes for CASSRGIDTQYF. The chain employs TRBV3-1 and TRBJ2-3; no clear D. The V end lost 4 bases, the J end lost 5 bases, and 7 bases lay between the germline ends. The CDR3 consists of 12 residues. Germline-derived CDR1 and CDR2 are LGHDT and YNNKEL (reference sequence).

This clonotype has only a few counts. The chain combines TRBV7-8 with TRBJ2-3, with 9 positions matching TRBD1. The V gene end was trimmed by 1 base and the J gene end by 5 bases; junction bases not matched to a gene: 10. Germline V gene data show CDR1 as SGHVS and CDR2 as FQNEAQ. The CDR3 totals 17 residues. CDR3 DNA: TGTGCCAGCAGCTTAGTCCCCGGGACAGGGTCGATAGATACGCAGTATTTT. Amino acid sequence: CASSLVPGTGSIDTQYF.

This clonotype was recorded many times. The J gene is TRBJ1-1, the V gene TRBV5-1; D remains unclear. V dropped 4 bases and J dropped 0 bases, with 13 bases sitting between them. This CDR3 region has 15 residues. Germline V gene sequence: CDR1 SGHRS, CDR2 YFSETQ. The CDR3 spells CASSRAASMNTEAFF. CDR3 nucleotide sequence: TGCGCCAGCAGCCGGGCCGCGAGCATGAACACTGAAGCTTTCTTT.

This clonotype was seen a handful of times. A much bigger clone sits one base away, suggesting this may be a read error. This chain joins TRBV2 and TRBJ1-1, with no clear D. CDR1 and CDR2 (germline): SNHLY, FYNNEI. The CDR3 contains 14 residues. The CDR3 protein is CASGEIRKNTEAFF. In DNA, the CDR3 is TGTGCCAGCGGTGAAATACGGAAGAACACTGAAGCTTTCTTT.

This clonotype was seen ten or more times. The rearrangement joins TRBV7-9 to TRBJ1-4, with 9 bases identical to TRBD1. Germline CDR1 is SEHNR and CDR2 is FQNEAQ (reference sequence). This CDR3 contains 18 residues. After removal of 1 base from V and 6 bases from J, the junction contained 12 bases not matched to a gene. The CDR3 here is CASSLVALTGGADEKLFF. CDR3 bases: TGTGCCAGCAGCTTAGTAGCTTTAACAGGGGGCGCAGATGAAAAACTGTTTTTT.

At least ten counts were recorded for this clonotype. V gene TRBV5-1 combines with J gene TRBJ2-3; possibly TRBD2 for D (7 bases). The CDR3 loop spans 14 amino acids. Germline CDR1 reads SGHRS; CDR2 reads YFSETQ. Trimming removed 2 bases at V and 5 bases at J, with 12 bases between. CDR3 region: CASSLGGDGDTQYF. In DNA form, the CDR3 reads TGCGCCAGCAGCTTAGGGGGGGATGGAGATACGCAGTATTTT.

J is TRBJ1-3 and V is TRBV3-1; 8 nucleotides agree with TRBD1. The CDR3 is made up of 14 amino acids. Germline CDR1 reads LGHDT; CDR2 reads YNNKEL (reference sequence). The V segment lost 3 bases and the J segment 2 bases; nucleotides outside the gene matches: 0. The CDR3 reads CASSQTGAGNTIYF. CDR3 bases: TGTGCCAGCAGCCAGACAGGGGCTGGAAACACCATATATTTT.